This TCR beta chain derives from a study of cytomegalovirus exposure and HLA in healthy donors. This clone was counted between two and nine times. The antigen is not known. The study, taken as a whole, reports: TCR beta V segments were, for the most part, productive about 87% or about 30% of the time in an earlier analysis. Sequencing probably produced one cluster of sequence variants that were highly shared. Association with HLA alleles at 0.05 false discovery rate was found for approximately 18,000 TCR beta sequences in a later analysis. Accurate prediction of HLA-A and HLA-B alleles (for most subjects) was reportedly achieved from TCR beta sequences.

PCR amplification relied on 60 Vbeta primers (plus 13 Jbeta primers). Assay used: immunoSEQ multiplex PCR; TCRdb lists only in-frame clones, some missing. This table holds roughly 220,000 clones, 70% found once. The length of the CDR3 is 15 residues. V lost 2 bases to trimming and J lost 2 bases, with 12 bases between them. Germline V gives CDR1 SGHAT, CDR2 FQNNGV. Sequenced material: PBMCs. The TCR originated in a middle-aged man in good health and CMV-seropositive. The chain is built from TRBV11-2 and TRBJ2-5, with a possible D match to TRBD1 (6 bases). This chain's CDR3 is CASSLSYGQQETQYF. The CDR3 DNA follows: TGTGCCAGCAGCTTAAGTTATGGACAGCAAGAGACCCAGTACTTC. Full variable domain (rest looked up from reference TRBV11-2 and TRBJ2-5): EAGVAQSPRYKIIEKRQSVAFWCNPISGHATLYWYQQILGQGPKLLIQFQNNGVVDDSQLPKDRFSAERLKGVDSTLKIQPAKLEDSAVYLCASSLSYGQQETQYFGPGTRLLVL.